This T cell receptor (beta chain) appears in the sequencing data of a study of blood T cell repertoires in COVID-19. Overall study context: PBMCs, B-cell-depleted T cells, or T cells provided the cDNA or gDNA that made up the material.

As processed by the authors: Reference gene primer amplification gave estimated nucleated cell counts. Sequencing used immunoSEQ multiplex PCR; TCRdb keeps in-frame clones, though not all of them. V and J calls and clone size come straight from that table; D and trimming were deduced from the DNA. The table lists 150,000 to 200,000 clones, roughly nine tenths of them singletons. Germline lookup yields CDR1 SEHNR and CDR2 FQNEAQ (reference sequence). Trimming shortened V by 10 bases and J by 4 bases, and 17 bases separated the two germline ends. The CDR3 loop spans 14 amino acids. This clone was counted once.

V is TRBV7-9 and J is TRBJ2-1; a possible D gene is TRBD1 (6 bases). The TCR originated in a woman in her twenties or thirties with active or convalescent COVID-19. Material: peripheral blood. Written as DNA, the CDR3 is TGTGCCACCCGGTCGGGGACAAGGTACAATGAGCAGTTCTTC. It codes for CATRSGTRYNEQFF.